The 16 T cell receptor beta chains listed next were all sequenced from one sample in a study of cytomegalovirus exposure and HLA in healthy donors. The study ran its PCR with 60 Vbeta and 13 Jbeta primers. Measured with immunoSEQ multiplex PCR; TCRdb has only the in-frame clones, and not every one. The sample lists about 210,000 clones, approximately 81% occurring once. The sample was PBMCs. All receptors come from a girl aged 2-10 years in good health and CMV-seronegative.

The rearrangement joins TRBV27 to TRBJ2-3; D gene ambiguous. Trimming cost V 2 bases and J 2 bases, with 5 bases left between them. The germline V gene encodes CDR1 MNHEY and CDR2 SMNVEV (reference sequence). The CDR3 totals 13 residues. As DNA, the CDR3 is TGTGCCAGCAGTTTACTAAACACAGATACGCAGTATTTT. Translated, it gives CASSLLNTDTQYF.

The chain employs TRBV6-1 and TRBJ2-1; D is uncertain. Trimming took off 6 bases at V and 5 bases at J, with 14 bases between the two ends. The CDR3 sequence is 14 residues long. Germline CDR1 is MNHNS and CDR2 is SASEGT. As DNA, the CDR3 is TGTGCCAGCAGGGGCCAGAAGTTTGACAATGAGCAGTTCTTC. The encoded protein is CASRGQKFDNEQFF.

This clone has just a few counts. J is TRBJ2-3 and V is TRBV6-5; a possible D gene is TRBD2 (6 bases). Germline-derived CDR1 and CDR2 are MNHEY and SVGAGI. V dropped 0 bases and J dropped 6 bases, with 13 bases sitting between them. The CDR3 sequence is 15 residues long. The CDR3 protein is CASSYSPGRFDTQYF. CDR3 DNA sequence: TGTGCCAGCAGTTACTCGCCCGGGAGATTCGATACGCAGTATTTT.

This sequence joins TRBV5-1 and TRBJ1-4; tentative D call: TRBD1 (6 bases). CDR1 and CDR2 from the germline V gene are SGHRS and YFSETQ. The germline V and J ends were trimmed by 4 bases and 3 bases, with 22 bases remaining between them. The CDR3 covers 18 residues. The CDR3 reads CASSPELRDIKSNEKLFF. For the CDR3, the DNA is TGCGCCAGCAGCCCGGAACTCCGGGACATAAAATCTAATGAAAAACTGTTTTTT.

This chain joins TRBV5-1 and TRBJ2-7, with D perhaps matching TRBD2 (5 bases). Trimming cost V 7 bases and J 2 bases, with 16 bases left between them. Germline V gene data show CDR1 as SGHRS and CDR2 as YFSETQ. This CDR3 contains 14 residues. This chain's CDR3 is CASGVTGGTYEQYF. The CDR3 DNA is TGCGCCAGCGGAGTAACCGGAGGAACCTACGAGCAGTACTTC.

The chain couples TRBV7-9 to TRBJ2-5, with TRBD1 matching 9 bases. CDR1 is SEHNR and CDR2 is FQNEAQ in the germline V gene (reference sequence). V shed 3 bases and J 1 base; nucleotides not matched to a gene: 3. The CDR3 extends over 15 amino acids. CDR3 amino acids: CASSLTGGFQETQYF. The CDR3, as DNA: TGTGCCAGCAGCTTGACAGGGGGGTTCCAAGAGACCCAGTACTTC.

A single count supports this clone. V usage is TRBV15 and J usage is TRBJ2-7; D perhaps matches TRBD2 (6 bases). Trimming took off 0 bases at V and 4 bases at J, with 13 bases between the two ends. The germline CDR1 and CDR2 sequences are LNHNV and YYDKDF (reference sequence). The CDR3 length is 15 residues. The CDR3 bases are TGTGCCACCAGCAGAGATGATGGGGGGTTGTACGAGCAGTACTTC. Translated, it gives CATSRDDGGLYEQYF.

The chain combines TRBV5-1 with TRBJ1-2; the match to TRBD1 covers 7 bases. The CDR3 runs 16 residues. Trimming removed 3 bases from V and 0 bases from J; junction bases left unmatched: 8. In germline, CDR1 is SGHRS, CDR2 YFSETQ. CDR3 sequence reads: CASSSAGGRANYGYTF. The CDR3 region has the DNA TGCGCCAGCAGCTCCGCAGGGGGTCGAGCTAACTATGGCTACACCTTC.

The rearrangement links TRBV19 to TRBJ2-3; maybe TRBD1 (5 bases). The germline V gene has CDR1 LNHDA and CDR2 SQIVND (reference sequence). Between the trimmed V and J ends, which lost 3 bases and 4 bases, there was a span of 17 bases. CDR3 length equals 16 residues. CDR3 amino acids: CASSIWGRAYSDTQYF. CDR3 DNA: TGTGCCAGTAGTATTTGGGGCAGGGCATATTCAGATACGCAGTATTTT.

V gene TRBV10-3 combines with J gene TRBJ2-1, with 8 nucleotides matching TRBD2. CDR3 length: 15 amino acids. V was pared by 2 bases and J by 1 base, with 1 base of the junction left unmatched. The V gene's germline CDR1 is ENHRY and CDR2 SYGVKD. The CDR3 coding sequence is TGTGCCATCAGTGAGCAGCGGGGGTCCTACAATGAGCAGTTCTTC. Translation: CAISEQRGSYNEQFF.

This clone was found a few times. The chain uses TRBV6-5 and TRBJ2-7; tentative D call: TRBD2 (6 bases). Trimming removed 2 bases at V and 2 bases at J, with 13 bases between. This CDR3 is 15 amino acids long. CDR1 and CDR2 (germline): MNHEY, SVGAGI. Written as DNA, the CDR3 is TGTGCCAGCAGTTACAGGCGGGGCTCCCCCTACGAGCAGTACTTC. It translates to CASSYRRGSPYEQYF.

As to this clone: Other DNA sequences in this specimen translate into the identical CDR3. V gene TRBV6-5 combines with J gene TRBJ2-5, with D possibly matching TRBD1 (6 bases). The length of the CDR3 is 12 residues. Germline CDR1 MNHEY, CDR2 SVGAGI. V lost 5 bases and J 2 bases, leaving 6 bases between the germline ends. For the CDR3, the DNA is TGTGCCAGCAGTGACAGGCAAGAGACCCAGTACTTC. This translates into CASSDRQETQYF.

This chain connects TRBV4-1 to TRBJ2-5; 8 positions agree with TRBD1. Germline V gene lookup returns CDR1 MGHRA and CDR2 YSYEKL. Germline trimming cut 3 bases from V and 4 bases from J; bases unmatched to any gene: 7. The CDR3 loop spans 15 amino acids. The CDR3 spells CASSQTGVEGETQYF. The CDR3 coding sequence is TGCGCCAGCAGCCAGACAGGGGTGGAGGGAGAGACCCAGTACTTC.

A note on this clone: This sample includes further DNA sequences coding for the same CDR3. The chain recombines TRBV5-1 with TRBJ2-5, with 10 bases aligning to TRBD2. CDR3 size: 15 residues. Trimming took 0 bases from V and 1 from J; bases not matched to a gene: 0. Germline V lookup: CDR1 SGHRS, CDR2 YFSETQ. In DNA, the CDR3 is TGCGCCAGCAGCTTGGGGACTAGCGGCCAAGAGACCCAGTACTTC. It encodes CASSLGTSGQETQYF.

The chain combines TRBV12-5 with TRBJ2-1; TRBD2 matches 9 bases. From germline, CDR1 is LGHNT and CDR2 FRNRAP. The length of the CDR3 is 17 residues. Trimming cost V 0 bases and J 0 bases; bases outside gene matches: 3. CDR3 DNA sequence: TGTGCTAGTGGTTTGGTACTTAGCGGGGGCTCCTACAATGAGCAGTTCTTC. Encoded protein: CASGLVLSGGSYNEQFF.

This chain connects TRBV5-6 to TRBJ2-3; TRBD2 matches at 8 bases. The CDR3 runs 15 residues. V lost 2 bases to trimming and J lost 6 bases; unmatched junction nucleotides: 8. Germline CDR1 is SGHDT and CDR2 is YYEEEE. The DNA for the CDR3 is TGTGCCAGCAGCTTATGGACTAGCCCAGTCGATACGCAGTATTTT. Translating it yields CASSLWTSPVDTQYF.